This T cell receptor (beta chain) was found in a study of CD8 T cells in ankylosing spondylitis. Whole-study results and caveats: Roughly eight highly homologous variants made up a TCR beta motif that seemed to typify ankylosing spondylitis blood.

Unmatched junction bases numbered 4, after V lost 5 bases and J lost 5 bases. Germline CDR1 is SGHVS and CDR2 is FQNEAQ. This CDR3 spans 13 amino acids. TCRdb processed the 5' RACE reads anew with MiXCR; each CDR3 protein has one entry. This sample has roughly 220,000 distinct CDR3 sequences; roughly 18% occur once, and the top ten carry under 55%. As for this clonotype: Its antigen is not known.

The chain recombines TRBV7-8 with TRBJ2-5; 8 bases are shared with TRBD1. Material: blood, either unsorted or a sorted T cell fraction (not recorded which). This TCR was recovered from a male donor with ankylosing spondylitis. In DNA, the CDR3 is TGTGCCAGCAGCCTCAGGGGGCGGGAGACCCAGTACTTC. It encodes CASSLRGRETQYF.